The sequence of this T cell receptor (beta chain) was determined in a study of response to subunit inactivated influenza vaccine. Overall study findings and caveats: The authors offered the suggestion that each seasonal influenza vaccination recruits few new T cells.

Germline CDR1 and CDR2: WSHSY and SAAADI. CDR3 size: 13 residues. V shed 3 bases and J shed 7 bases, with 10 bases lying between them. TCRdb fed the RT-PCR reads into MiXCR, producing one record per CDR3 protein. The sample contains hundreds of thousands of distinct CDR3 sequences, about 20% of which appear only once. The sample holds many counts of this clonotype. Its antigen remains unidentified. The chain employs TRBV10-2 and TRBJ1-5, with a weak D call TRBD1 (5 bases). The clonotype originates from a man between 50 and 69 years old who received an inactivated influenza vaccine. The sample was PBMCs from blood, taken 21 months after vaccination. In DNA form, the CDR3 reads TGCGCCAGCAGTGATTGGGGACTCCAGCCCCAGCATTTT. Translated: CASSDWGLQPQHF.